This T cell receptor (beta chain) was sequenced in a study of blood T cell repertoires in COVID-19. Profiled with immunoSEQ multiplex PCR; TCRdb holds only in-frame clones, not every one. The table shows about 250,000 clones, with 65% to 90% occurring only once. V was pared by 5 bases and J by 5 bases, with 10 bases of the junction left unmatched. Germline CDR1 MNHEY, CDR2 SMNVEV (reference sequence). This CDR3 is built from 16 residues. All enrollees were roughly 18 to 95 years old and from approximately 24 US areas. This receptor was identified in a woman aged 50 to 60 with acute COVID-19. The J gene is TRBJ2-2, the V gene TRBV27; 8 nucleotides line up with TRBD1. The material sequenced was PBMCs or T cells enriched from blood (not recorded which). CDR3 amino acids: CASSPLRGRLTGELFF. The CDR3 DNA is TGTGCCAGCAGTCCCCTCAGGGGGCGCTTGACCGGGGAGCTGTTTTTT.